This is a list of T cell receptor beta chains from one sample in a study of cytomegalovirus exposure and HLA in healthy donors. TCRdb's copy holds only in-frame clones and misses some; the assay was immunoSEQ multiplex PCR. This listing includes around 150,000 clones. The sample comprised PBMCs. Receptors originate from a man aged 25-45 years in good health and CMV-seronegative. CDR3s include the opening cysteine and the closing phenylalanine or tryptophan. The D gene is left open where the match is weak.

TRBD1	TRBV27	TRBJ2-6	CASSSTGGFAGANVLTF	TGTGCCAGCAGTTCAACAGGGGGCTTTGCTGGGGCCAACGTCCTGACTTTC
TRBD1	TRBV19	TRBJ2-5	CASAPGTGGTQYF	TGTGCCAGCGCCCCCGGGACAGGGGGGACCCAGTACTTC
TRBD1	TRBV29-1	TRBJ2-5	CSVEDPKEAGGETQYF	TGCAGCGTTGAAGATCCTAAAGAGGCAGGGGGCGAGACCCAGTACTTC
TRBD1	TRBV6-1	TRBJ1-2	CASTSGTAHLYGYTF	TGTGCCAGCACCTCCGGGACAGCCCACCTCTATGGCTACACCTTC
-	TRBV7-9	TRBJ1-2	CASSNRGTYGYTF	TGTGCCAGCAGCAATAGGGGGACCTATGGCTACACCTTC
TRBD2	TRBV7-2	TRBJ2-5	CASSLWGTSPETQYF	TGTGCCAGCAGCTTATGGGGGACTAGCCCAGAGACCCAGTACTTC
TRBD1	TRBV30	TRBJ2-1	CAWSAGTGDNEQFF	TGTGCCTGGAGTGCCGGGACAGGGGACAATGAGCAGTTCTTC
TRBD1	TRBV5-1	TRBJ2-7	CASSTGTAKFYEQYF	TGCGCCAGCAGCACCGGGACAGCTAAGTTCTACGAGCAGTACTTC
TRBD1	TRBV5-4	TRBJ1-2	CASSLRGQGFYGYTF	TGTGCCAGCAGCTTGCGGGGACAGGGATTCTATGGCTACACCTTC
-	TRBV28	TRBJ1-2	CASGGANYGYTF	TGTGCCAGCGGGGGGGCCAACTATGGCTACACCTTC
-	TRBV27	TRBJ2-5	CASRFVGGPETQYF	TGTGCCAGCAGATTTGTTGGGGGCCCGGAGACCCAGTACTTC
TRBD1	TRBV6-5	TRBJ1-1	CASSNPGQVNTEAFF	TGTGCCAGCAGTAACCCCGGACAGGTGAACACTGAAGCTTTCTTT
TRBD2	TRBV5-1	TRBJ2-2	CASSPRGGSTGELFF	TGCGCCAGCAGCCCCCGGGGGGGGAGTACCGGGGAGCTGTTTTTT
TRBD1	TRBV6-5	TRBJ1-1	CASSRDSKATEAFF	TGTGCCAGCAGCCGGGACAGTAAGGCGACTGAAGCTTTCTTT
TRBD2	TRBV28	TRBJ2-1	CASSFSGSTYNEQFF	TGTGCCAGCAGTTTTAGCGGGAGTACCTACAATGAGCAGTTCTTC
-	TRBV6-5	TRBJ2-2	CASRSAGELFF	TGTGCCAGCAGGTCCGCCGGGGAGCTGTTTTTT
TRBD1	TRBV27	TRBJ1-2	CASSPRGLGYGYTF	TGTGCCAGCAGTCCCAGGGGGCTAGGCTATGGCTACACCTTC
TRBD2	TRBV6-5	TRBJ2-3	CASSYHGLAGADTQYF	TGTGCCAGCAGTTACCATGGACTAGCGGGGGCAGATACGCAGTATTTT
TRBD2	TRBV30	TRBJ2-1	CAWSVSASGNNEQFF	TGTGCCTGGAGTGTAAGTGCTAGCGGGAACAATGAGCAGTTCTTC
-	TRBV4-3	TRBJ2-7	CASSQDMVSYEQYF	TGCGCCAGCAGCCAAGATATGGTTAGCTACGAGCAGTACTTC
-	TRBV30	TRBJ2-7	CAWSSGFSREQYF	TGTGCCTGGAGTAGCGGATTTAGTCGGGAGCAGTACTTC
TRBD2	TRBV7-9	TRBJ2-3	CASSGSGRSTDTQYF	TGTGCCAGCAGCGGTAGCGGGAGAAGCACAGATACGCAGTATTTT
-	TRBV19	TRBJ1-5	CASSLAVNQPQHF	TGTGCCAGTAGTTTGGCAGTTAATCAGCCCCAGCATTTT
TRBD2	TRBV9	TRBJ2-1	CASSALAGGPYNEQFF	TGTGCCAGCAGCGCCCTAGCGGGAGGCCCCTACAATGAGCAGTTCTTC
TRBD2	TRBV19	TRBJ2-5	CASSRAGTSGRVRETQYF	TGTGCCAGTAGTCGAGCCGGGACTAGCGGGAGGGTAAGGGAGACCCAGTACTTC
-	TRBV10-1	TRBJ2-2	CASSDTNTGELFF	TGCGCCAGCAGTGATACTAACACCGGGGAGCTGTTTTTT
TRBD2	TRBV15	TRBJ2-1	CATSLTSGGYNEQFF	TGTGCCACCAGCCTTACTAGCGGGGGTTACAATGAGCAGTTCTTC
TRBD2	TRBV28	TRBJ2-1	CASSLTAGVEQFF	TGTGCCAGCAGTCTAACAGCGGGAGTGGAGCAGTTCTTC
TRBD1	TRBV15	TRBJ1-4	CATSRRDRSEKLFF	TGTGCCACCAGCAGGAGGGACAGGAGCGAAAAACTGTTTTTT
-	TRBV5-1	TRBJ1-3	CASSPGGASGNTIYF	TGCGCCAGCAGCCCGGGTGGGGCGTCCGGAAACACCATATATTTT
TRBD2	TRBV12-5	TRBJ2-5	CASGLSAGGWEETQYF	TGTGCTAGTGGTTTGTCGGCGGGAGGATGGGAAGAGACCCAGTACTTC
-	TRBV5-4	TRBJ2-3	CASSPGWGGPTDTQYF	TGTGCCAGCAGCCCCGGGTGGGGCGGACCCACAGATACGCAGTATTTT
-	TRBV7-2	TRBJ1-5	CASSSRGHSNQPQHF	TGTGCCAGCAGCTCCAGGGGTCATAGCAATCAGCCCCAGCATTTT
TRBD2	TRBV9	TRBJ2-7	CASSVVAGGPGEQYF	TGTGCCAGCAGCGTGGTAGCGGGAGGGCCGGGTGAGCAGTACTTC
TRBD1	TRBV23-1	TRBJ1-1	CASSPRSLQGSLNEVF	TGCGCCAGCAGTCCAAGATCCTTACAGGGGTCCCTAAATGAGGTCTTT
-	TRBV5-4	TRBJ1-1	CASSVGFGSTEAFF	TGTGCCAGCAGCGTAGGGTTTGGGAGCACTGAAGCTTTCTTT
-	TRBV7-9	TRBJ2-7	CASSPGLGYEQYF	TGTGCCAGCAGCCCGGGTCTTGGCTACGAGCAGTACTTC
-	TRBV6-4	TRBJ2-7	CASSDNRGEQYF	TGTGCCAGCAGTGACAACCGGGGCGAGCAGTACTTC
TRBD2	TRBV5-6	TRBJ2-3	CASSWDGRADTDTQYF	TGTGCCAGCAGCTGGGACGGGAGGGCTGACACAGATACGCAGTATTTT
-	TRBV5-6	TRBJ2-3	CASSLGQSADTQYF	TGTGCCAGCAGCTTAGGTCAGAGCGCAGATACGCAGTATTTT
-	TRBV6-5	TRBJ2-7	CASRSFSGGYEQYF	TGTGCCAGCAGATCCTTCAGCGGAGGATACGAGCAGTACTTC
TRBD1	TRBV18	TRBJ1-1	CASSPDLGQGALIFLF	TGTGCCAGCTCACCCGATCTCGGACAGGGGGCGTTGATTTTCCTCTTT
-	TRBV19	TRBJ2-1	CASSILSGKNNEQFF	TGTGCCAGTAGTATACTCAGCGGAAAGAACAATGAGCAGTTCTTC
TRBD2	TRBV2	TRBJ2-3	CASSEPSGSRDTQYF	TGTGCCAGCAGTGAGCCTAGCGGGAGTCGAGATACGCAGTATTTT
-	TRBV5-1	TRBJ2-1	CASSLYNAGDEQFF	TGCGCCAGCAGCTTGTACAATGCGGGCGATGAGCAGTTCTTC
TRBD1	TRBV30	TRBJ1-3	CAWKQGAGNTIYF	TGTGCCTGGAAACAGGGGGCTGGAAACACCATATATTTT
TRBD2	TRBV11-3	TRBJ2-7	CASSRRSTSGSSEQYF	TGTGCCAGCAGCCGGAGGAGTACTAGCGGGAGTTCCGAGCAGTACTTC
TRBD2	TRBV7-7	TRBJ2-3	CASSLRAGGPPDTQYF	TGTGCCAGCAGCTTAAGGGCGGGAGGGCCCCCAGATACGCAGTATTTT
-	TRBV9	TRBJ2-7	CASSPGYEQYF	TGTGCCAGCAGCCCCGGGTACGAGCAGTACTTC
TRBD1	TRBV7-2	TRBJ1-1	CASSPVLAGGPEAFF	TGTGCCAGCAGCCCAGTCTTGGCAGGGGGCCCTGAAGCTTTCTTT
TRBD2	TRBV19	TRBJ2-3	CASSIGTSPADTQYF	TGTGCCAGTAGTATCGGGACTAGCCCTGCAGATACGCAGTATTTT
-	TRBV5-1	TRBJ2-1	CASSLRGNNEQFF	TGCGCCAGCAGCTTGAGAGGGAACAATGAGCAGTTCTTC
-	TRBV7-9	TRBJ2-7	CASSWGLYEQYF	TGTGCCAGCAGCTGGGGACTCTACGAGCAGTACTTC
-	TRBV5-8	TRBJ2-1	CASSLVPGEQFF	TGTGCCAGCAGCTTGGTTCCGGGTGAGCAGTTCTTC
TRBD1	TRBV5-6	TRBJ2-3	CASSLERQGASDTQYF	TGTGCCAGCAGCTTGGAGCGACAGGGGGCTTCAGATACGCAGTATTTT